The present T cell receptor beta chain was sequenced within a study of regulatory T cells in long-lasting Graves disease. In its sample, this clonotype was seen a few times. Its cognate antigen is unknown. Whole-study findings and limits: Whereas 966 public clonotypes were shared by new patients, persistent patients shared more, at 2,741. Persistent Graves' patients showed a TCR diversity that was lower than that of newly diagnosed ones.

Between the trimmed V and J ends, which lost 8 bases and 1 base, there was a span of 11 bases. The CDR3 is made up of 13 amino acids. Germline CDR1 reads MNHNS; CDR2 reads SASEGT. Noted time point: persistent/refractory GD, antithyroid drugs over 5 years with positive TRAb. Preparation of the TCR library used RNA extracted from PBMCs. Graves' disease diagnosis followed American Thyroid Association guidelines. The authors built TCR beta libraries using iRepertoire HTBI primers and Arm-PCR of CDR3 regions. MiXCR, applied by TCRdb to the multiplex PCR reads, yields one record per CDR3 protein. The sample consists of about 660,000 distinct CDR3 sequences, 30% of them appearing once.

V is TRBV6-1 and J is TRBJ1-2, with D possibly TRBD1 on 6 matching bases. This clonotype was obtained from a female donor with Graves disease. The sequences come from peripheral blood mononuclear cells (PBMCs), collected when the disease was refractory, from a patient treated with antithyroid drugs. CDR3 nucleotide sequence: TGTGCCAGCGTCGGAGGGGGTAACTATGGCTACACCTTC. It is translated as CASVGGGNYGYTF.